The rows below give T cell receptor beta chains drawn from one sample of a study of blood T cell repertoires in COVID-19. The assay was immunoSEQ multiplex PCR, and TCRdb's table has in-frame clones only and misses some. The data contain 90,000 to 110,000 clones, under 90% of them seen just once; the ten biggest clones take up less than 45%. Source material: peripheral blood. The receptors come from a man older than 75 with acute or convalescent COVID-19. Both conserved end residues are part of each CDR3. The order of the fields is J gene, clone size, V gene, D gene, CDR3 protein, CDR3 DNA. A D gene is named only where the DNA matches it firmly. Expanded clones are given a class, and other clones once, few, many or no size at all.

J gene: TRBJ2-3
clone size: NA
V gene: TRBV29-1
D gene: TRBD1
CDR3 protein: CSVVRQGEVDTQYF
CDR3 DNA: TGCAGCGTTGTGCGACAGGGGGAGGTAGATACGCAGTATTTT

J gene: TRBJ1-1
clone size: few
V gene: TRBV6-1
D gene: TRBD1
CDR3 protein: CASSDVGQDIGAFF
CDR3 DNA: TGTGCCAGCAGTGATGTGGGACAGGATATTGGAGCTTTCTTT

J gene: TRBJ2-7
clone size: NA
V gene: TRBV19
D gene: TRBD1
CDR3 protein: CASSTPGQATYEQYF
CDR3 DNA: TGTGCCAGTAGTACCCCGGGACAGGCAACCTACGAGCAGTACTTC

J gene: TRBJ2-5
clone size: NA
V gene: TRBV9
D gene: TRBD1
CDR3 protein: CASSVFGQGETQYF
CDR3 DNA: TGTGCCAGCAGCGTCTTCGGACAGGGGGAGACCCAGTACTTC

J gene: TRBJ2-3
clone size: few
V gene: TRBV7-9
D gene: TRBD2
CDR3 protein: CASSPRDYTDTQYF
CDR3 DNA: TGTGCCAGCAGCCCCCGGGACTACACAGATACGCAGTATTTT

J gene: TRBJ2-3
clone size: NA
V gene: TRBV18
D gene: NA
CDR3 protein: CASSSRDFADTQYF
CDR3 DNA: TGTGCCAGCTCATCCCGGGACTTCGCAGATACGCAGTATTTT

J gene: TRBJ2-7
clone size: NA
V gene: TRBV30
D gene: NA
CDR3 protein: CAWSEQGYEQYF
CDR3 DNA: TGTGCCTGGAGTGAACAGGGCTACGAGCAGTACTTC

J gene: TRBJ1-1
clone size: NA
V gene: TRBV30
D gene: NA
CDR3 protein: CAFAKGVGTEAFF
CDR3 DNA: TGTGCCTTCGCAAAGGGGGTAGGTACTGAAGCTTTCTTT

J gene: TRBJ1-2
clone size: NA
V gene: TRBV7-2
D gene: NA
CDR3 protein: CASSLAQASYGYTF
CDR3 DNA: TGTGCCAGCAGCTTGGCTCAAGCTAGCTATGGCTACACCTTC

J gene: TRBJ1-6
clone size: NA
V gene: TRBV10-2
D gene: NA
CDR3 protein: CASSESRGGGSPLHF
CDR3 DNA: TGCGCCAGCAGTGAGTCAAGAGGGGGTGGTTCACCCCTCCACTTT

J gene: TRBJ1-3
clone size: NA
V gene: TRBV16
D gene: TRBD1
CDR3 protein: CASSHPDRSPRTIYF
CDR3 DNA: TGTGCCAGCAGCCATCCGGACAGGTCCCCCCGCACCATATATTTT

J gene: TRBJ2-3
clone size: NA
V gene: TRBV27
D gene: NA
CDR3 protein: CASSYGRGRGADTQYF
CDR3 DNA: TGTGCCAGCAGTTACGGGCGAGGCAGGGGTGCAGATACGCAGTATTTT

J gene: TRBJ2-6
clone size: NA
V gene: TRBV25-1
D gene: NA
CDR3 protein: CASSHSGANVLTF
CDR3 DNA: TGTGCCAGCAGTCACTCTGGGGCCAACGTCCTGACTTTC

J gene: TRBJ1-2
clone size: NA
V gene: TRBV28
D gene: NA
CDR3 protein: CASSLSYGYTF
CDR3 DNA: TGTGCCAGCAGTTTATCTTATGGCTACACCTTC

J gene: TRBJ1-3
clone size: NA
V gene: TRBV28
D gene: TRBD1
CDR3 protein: CASSLSTGISGNTIYF
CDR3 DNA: TGTGCCAGCAGTTTGTCGACAGGGATCTCTGGAAACACCATATATTTT

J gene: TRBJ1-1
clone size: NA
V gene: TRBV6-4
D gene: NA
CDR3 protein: CASSAMVGDTEAFF
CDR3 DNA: TGTGCCAGCAGTGCGATGGTAGGGGACACTGAAGCTTTCTTT

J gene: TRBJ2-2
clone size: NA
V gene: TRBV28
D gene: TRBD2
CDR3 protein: CASSYGTSGNSGELFF
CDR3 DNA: TGTGCCAGCAGTTACGGGACTAGCGGGAATTCCGGGGAGCTGTTTTTT

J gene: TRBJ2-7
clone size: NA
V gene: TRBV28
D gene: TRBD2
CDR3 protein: CASSLTSGSGEQYF
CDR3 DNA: TGTGCCAGCAGTTTAACTAGCGGGAGTGGCGAGCAGTACTTC

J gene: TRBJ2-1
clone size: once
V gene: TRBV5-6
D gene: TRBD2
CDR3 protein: CASSWFTSGSSSYNEQFF
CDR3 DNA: TGTGCCAGCAGCTGGTTCACTAGCGGGAGTAGCTCCTACAATGAGCAGTTCTTC

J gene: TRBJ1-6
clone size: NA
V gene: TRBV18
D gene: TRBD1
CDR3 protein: CASSHGQENSPLHF
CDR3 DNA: TGTGCCAGCTCCCATGGACAGGAGAATTCACCCCTCCACTTT

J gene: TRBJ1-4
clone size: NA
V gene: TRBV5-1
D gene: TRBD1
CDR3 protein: CASTDRVSATNEKLFF
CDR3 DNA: TGCGCCAGCACCGACAGGGTTTCTGCAACTAATGAAAAACTGTTTTTT

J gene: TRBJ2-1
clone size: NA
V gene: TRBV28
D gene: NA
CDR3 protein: CASSLQLSNNEQFF
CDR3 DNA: TGTGCCAGCAGTTTGCAGTTAAGTAACAATGAGCAGTTCTTC

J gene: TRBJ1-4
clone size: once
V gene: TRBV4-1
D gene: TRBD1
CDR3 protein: CASSLRQGKQKLFF
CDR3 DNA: TGCGCCAGCAGCCTCCGACAGGGAAAGCAAAAACTGTTTTTT

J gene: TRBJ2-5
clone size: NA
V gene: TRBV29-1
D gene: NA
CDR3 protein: CSVGISWGVETQYF
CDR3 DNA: TGCAGCGTTGGGATTAGTTGGGGCGTAGAGACCCAGTACTTC

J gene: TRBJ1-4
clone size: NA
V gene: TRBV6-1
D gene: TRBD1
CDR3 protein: CASSERRTGEYEKLFF
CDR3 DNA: TGTGCCAGCAGTGAAAGACGGACAGGGGAGTATGAAAAACTGTTTTTT

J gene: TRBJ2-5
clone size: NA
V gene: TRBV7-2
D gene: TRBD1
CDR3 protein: CASSLASGGGQETQYF
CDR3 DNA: TGTGCCAGCAGCTTAGCGTCAGGGGGCGGGCAAGAGACCCAGTACTTC

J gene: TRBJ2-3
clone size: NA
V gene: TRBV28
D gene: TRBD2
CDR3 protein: CASSPRGLAGGDTQYF
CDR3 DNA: TGTGCCAGCAGTCCCCGGGGACTAGCGGGAGGGGATACGCAGTATTTT

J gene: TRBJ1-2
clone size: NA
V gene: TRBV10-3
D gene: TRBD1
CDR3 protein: CASNPWTGENGYTF
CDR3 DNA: TGTGCCAGCAATCCTTGGACAGGGGAGAATGGCTACACCTTC

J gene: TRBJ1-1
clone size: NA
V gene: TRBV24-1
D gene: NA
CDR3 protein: CATSEGRRGRTEAFF
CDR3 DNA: TGTGCCACCAGTGAGGGCCGGAGGGGCAGGACTGAAGCTTTCTTT

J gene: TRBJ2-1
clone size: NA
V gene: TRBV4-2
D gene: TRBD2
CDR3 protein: CASSQGLAGGLSNEQFF
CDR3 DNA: TGTGCCAGCAGCCAGGGACTAGCGGGAGGGCTGAGCAATGAGCAGTTCTTC

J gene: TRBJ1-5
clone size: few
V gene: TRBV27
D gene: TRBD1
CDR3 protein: CASRTGTGINQPQHF
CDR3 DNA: TGTGCCAGCAGAACCGGGACAGGGATCAATCAGCCCCAGCATTTT